This note documents a single TCR beta chain sequence. Its antigen is undetermined. As handled by the study authors: Filtering of immunoSEQ junctional sequences could not match full-length read filtering. Sequencing used immunoSEQ multiplex PCR; TCRdb keeps in-frame clones, though not all of them. Clonal size and the V and J genes are those of that table, whereas D and trimming came from the DNA. In the table there are some 1,600,000 clones, 95% to 99% of which are singletons. These data come from a study of shared clonotypes between healthy human individuals. Overall study results and limits: Naive subsets typically showed greater estimated richness than memory subsets.

From germline, CDR1 is KGHSH and CDR2 LQKENI. V lost 3 bases to trimming and J lost 4 bases, with 23 bases between them. This CDR3 contains 18 residues. The chain joins TRBV18 to TRBJ2-3; D is ambiguous. The sequencing input was naive CD4+ T cells sorted from blood. Subset reported: CD45RA+ positively selected. The receptor was derived from a man in his thirties or forties in good health. The CDR3 protein is CASSPSRRAPATSDTQYF. The CDR3 DNA is TGTGCCAGCTCACCGTCTCGTCGGGCCCCAGCGACCTCAGATACGCAGTATTTT.